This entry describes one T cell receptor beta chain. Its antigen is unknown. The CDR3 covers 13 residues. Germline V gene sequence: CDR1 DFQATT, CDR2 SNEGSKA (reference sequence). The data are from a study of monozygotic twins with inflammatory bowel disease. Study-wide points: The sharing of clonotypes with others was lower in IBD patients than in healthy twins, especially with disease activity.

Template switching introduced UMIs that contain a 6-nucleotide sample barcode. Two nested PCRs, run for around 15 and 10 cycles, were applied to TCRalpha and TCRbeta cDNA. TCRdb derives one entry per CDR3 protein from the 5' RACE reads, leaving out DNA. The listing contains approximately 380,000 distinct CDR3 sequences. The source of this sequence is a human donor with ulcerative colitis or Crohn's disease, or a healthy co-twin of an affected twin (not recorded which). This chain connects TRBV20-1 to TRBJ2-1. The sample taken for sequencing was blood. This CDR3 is CSARSSAYNEQFF.